This T cell receptor beta chain was recorded in a study of cytomegalovirus exposure and HLA in healthy donors. Regarding the study as a whole: With later analysis, a missense DCLRE1C variant became linked to TCR beta V- and J-gene trimming. HLA restriction was apparent for most CMV-associated TCR beta chains in a later analysis. Researchers counted some 150 TCR beta chains as cytomegalovirus-associated. Accounts indicate the classifier identified cytomegalovirus status with strong specificity and sensitivity.

Germline CDR1 and CDR2: SEHNR and FQNEAQ (reference sequence). V dropped 2 bases and J dropped 2 bases, with 12 bases sitting between them. The CDR3 is 15 amino acids. A word on this clone: Its matching antigen is unknown. Other DNA sequences within the sample encode an identical CDR3.

PCR primers comprised 60 Vbeta and 13 Jbeta primers. Sequencing was performed with immunoSEQ multiplex PCR; in TCRdb, only in-frame clones are kept and a portion is missing. The sample lists about 280,000 clones; approximately 90% were seen once. This chain joins TRBV7-9 and TRBJ2-5; D is perhaps TRBD1 (6 bases). This clonotype was sampled from a woman aged 18-29 years in good health and CMV-seronegative. The sequenced sample was PBMCs. CDR3 sequence (DNA): TGTGCCAGCAGCTTAAAACCGGACAGACAAGAGACCCAGTACTTC. It yields the protein CASSLKPDRQETQYF.